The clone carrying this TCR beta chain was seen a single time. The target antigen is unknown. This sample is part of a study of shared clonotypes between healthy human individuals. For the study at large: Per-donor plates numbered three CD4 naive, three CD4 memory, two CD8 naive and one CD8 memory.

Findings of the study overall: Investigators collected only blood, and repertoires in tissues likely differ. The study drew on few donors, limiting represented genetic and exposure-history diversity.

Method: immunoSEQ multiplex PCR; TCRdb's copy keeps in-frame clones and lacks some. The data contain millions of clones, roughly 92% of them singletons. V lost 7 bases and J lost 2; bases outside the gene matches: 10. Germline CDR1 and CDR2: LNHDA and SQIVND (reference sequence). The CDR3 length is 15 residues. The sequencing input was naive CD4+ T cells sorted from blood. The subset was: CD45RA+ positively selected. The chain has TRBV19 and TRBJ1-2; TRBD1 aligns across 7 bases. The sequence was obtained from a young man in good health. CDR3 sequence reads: CASTHQTGTNYGYTF. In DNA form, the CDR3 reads TGTGCCAGTACTCATCAGACAGGGACCAACTATGGCTACACCTTC. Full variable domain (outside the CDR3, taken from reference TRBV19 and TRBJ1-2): DGGITQSPKYLFRKEGQNVTLSCEQNLNHDAMYWYRQDPGQGLRLIYYSQIVNDFQKGDIAEGYSVSREKKESFPLTVTSAQKNPTAFYLCASTHQTGTNYGYTFGSGTRLTVV.